These 9 T cell receptor beta chains originate from one sample sequenced in a study of Tregs in tolerant kidney transplant recipients. Profiled with immunoSEQ multiplex PCR; TCRdb holds only in-frame clones, not every one. The profile covers roughly 250,000 clones, with approximately 84% appearing a single time and around 0.61% taken by the ten largest. Material: CD4+ T cells from blood. Receptors were obtained from a human donor in good health.

CDR3 sequence: CASSLEATSFNEQFF. The CDR3 DNA sequence: TGTGCCAGCAGCTTAGAGGCAACTAGTTTTAATGAGCAGTTCTTC. V is TRBV7-6 and J is TRBJ2-1, with a weak D call TRBD2 (5 bases). The V gene's germline CDR1 is SGHVS and CDR2 FNYEAQ. This CDR3 contains 15 residues. V gave up 1 base and J gave up 7 bases, with 14 bases separating them.

J is TRBJ1-2 and V is TRBV11-3, with 7 nucleotides matching TRBD1. Germline V gives CDR1 SGHNT, CDR2 YENEEA. The CDR3 totals 14 residues. Trimming at V came to 3 bases and at J to 4 bases, leaving 5 bases not matched to a gene. In nucleotides, the CDR3 is TGTGCCAGCAGCTTCGGCGGGACAGTCTATGGCTACACCTTC. It translates to CASSFGGTVYGYTF. The full variable domain, completed using reference TRBV11-3 and TRBJ1-2, is EAGVVQSPRYKIIEKKQPVAFWCNPISGHNTLYWYLQNLGQGPELLIRYENEEAVDDSQLPKDRFSAERLKGVDSTLKIQPAELGDSAVYLCASSFGGTVYGYTFGSGTRLTVV.

The gene calls are TRBV7-6 and TRBJ2-1, with D perhaps TRBD1 (6 bases). The CDR3 runs to 15 residues. V gave up 5 bases and J gave up 0 bases, with 11 bases separating them. The germline CDR1 and CDR2 sequences are SGHVS and FNYEAQ. CDR3 bases: TGTGCCAGCAGCCAGGGGCCAGCCTCCTACAATGAGCAGTTCTTC. Its protein product is CASSQGPASYNEQFF.

J is TRBJ2-7 and V is TRBV7-8; the D gene is possibly TRBD2 (6 bases). Trimming stripped 2 bases from V and 2 bases from J, with 13 bases between. Looked up from germline, CDR1 is SGHVS and CDR2 is FQNEAQ. The CDR3 spans 15 residues. The CDR3 sequence: CASSLLQRATYEQYF. For the CDR3, the DNA is TGTGCCAGCAGCTTACTACAGCGGGCTACCTACGAGCAGTACTTC. The full variable domain, rest sourced from reference TRBV7-8 and TRBJ2-7, is GAGVSQSPRYKVAKRGQDVALRCDPISGHVSLFWYQQALGQGPEFLTYFQNEAQLDKSGLPSDRFFAERPEGSVSTLKIQRTQQEDSAVYLCASSLLQRATYEQYFGPGTRLTVT.

This rearrangement joins TRBV6-1 to TRBJ2-3; D is uncertain. Looked up from germline, CDR1 is MNHNS and CDR2 is SASEGT. V lost 7 bases and J 0 bases, leaving 11 bases between the germline ends. The CDR3 is 14 residues long. The CDR3 is CASKKLPSTDTQYF. In DNA form, the CDR3 reads TGTGCCAGCAAGAAGCTTCCTAGCACAGATACGCAGTATTTT.

This clone was detected a few times. The chain combines TRBV30 with TRBJ2-7; TRBD1 is a possible D gene (5 bases). Trimming cost V 1 base and J 0 bases, with 10 bases left between them. CDR1 is GTSNPN, CDR2 SVGIG, per germline (reference sequence). The CDR3 length is 14 residues. The CDR3 sequence: CAWSGGLSSYEQYF. The CDR3 bases are TGTGCCTGGAGTGGGGGCCTTAGCTCCTACGAGCAGTACTTC. Full variable domain (missing parts from reference TRBV30 and TRBJ2-7): SQTIHQWPATLVQPVGSPLSLECTVEGTSNPNLYWYRQAAGRGLQLLFYSVGIGQISSEVPQNLSASRPQDRQFILSSKKLLLSDSGFYLCAWSGGLSSYEQYFGPGTRLTVT.

V and J are TRBV6-1 and TRBJ2-2; D not resolved. Germline V gives CDR1 MNHNS, CDR2 SASEGT. V was shortened by 6 bases and J by 3 bases, with 5 bases between the two germline ends. This CDR3 region has 12 residues. This chain's CDR3 is CASRTYTGELFF. In DNA, the CDR3 is TGTGCCAGCAGGACATACACCGGGGAGCTGTTTTTT.

This clone has only a few counts. The chain links TRBV5-1 to TRBJ1-1, with D perhaps TRBD1 (5 bases). This CDR3 has 14 residues. CDR1 is SGHRS, CDR2 YFSETQ, per germline. V was pared by 2 bases and J by 1 base, with 9 bases between. CDR3: CASSFDGANTEAFF. In DNA form, the CDR3 reads TGCGCCAGCAGCTTCGACGGGGCGAACACTGAAGCTTTCTTT.

This chain uses TRBV5-8 with TRBJ1-1; maybe TRBD1 (6 bases). From germline, CDR1 is SGHTS and CDR2 YDEGEE. The CDR3 is 14 amino acids. Trimming removed 4 bases from V and 5 bases from J, with 15 bases in between. In DNA form, the CDR3 reads TGTGCCAGCAGCCTCAGATGGGGGCCGACTGAAGCTTTCTTT. The encoded protein is CASSLRWGPTEAFF.